These T cell receptor beta chains were read from a single sample in a study of cytomegalovirus exposure and HLA in healthy donors. Generated by immunoSEQ multiplex PCR, the TCRdb table keeps only in-frame clones and is missing some. The sample lists 150,000 to 200,000 clones; more than 70% were seen once. Sequenced input: PBMCs. The origin of the receptors is a woman under 30 in good health and CMV-seronegative. CDR3s include the opening cysteine and the closing phenylalanine or tryptophan. Each record gives: clone size, V gene, D gene, J gene, CDR3 DNA, CDR3 protein. D genes are given only for firm matches. Expanded clones get a size class; other rows say once, few or many, or leave the size out.

>NA|TRBV5-1|NA|TRBJ1-6
TGCGCCAGCAGCCCCGGGGGAGGCTTTAATTCACCCCTCCACTTT
CASSPGGGFNSPLHF
>NA|TRBV30|NA|TRBJ2-1
TGTGCCTGGAGTCGAGGCATACTGGACAATGAGCAGTTCTTC
CAWSRGILDNEQFF
>NA|TRBV7-9|TRBD1|TRBJ1-2
TGTGCCAGCAGCCTCCGGACAGGGGGCCTTAGACATGGCTACACCTTC
CASSLRTGGLRHGYTF
>NA|TRBV25-1|NA|TRBJ1-1
TGTGCCAGCAGTGAGGCGGGCCGAGAAGCTTTCTTT
CASSEAGREAFF
>NA|TRBV5-5|NA|TRBJ2-1
TGTGCCAGCAGCTTGGCCCTACTCGCCGAGCAGTTCTTC
CASSLALLAEQFF
>NA|TRBV7-7|NA|TRBJ2-7
TGTGCCAGCAGCGGCGGGACTGGGAGCTCCTACGAGCAGTACTTC
CASSGGTGSSYEQYF
>NA|TRBV27|TRBD1|TRBJ1-4
TGTGCCAGCAGTTGGAGGGACAGACTACATGAAAAACTGTTTTTT
CASSWRDRLHEKLFF
>NA|TRBV5-1|TRBD1|TRBJ1-1
TGCGCCAGCAGCTCGCTTCCCGGGACAGGGTACTCTGAAGCTTTCTTT
CASSSLPGTGYSEAFF
>NA|TRBV5-6|NA|TRBJ2-2
TGTGCCAGCAGCCTACCGGGAACGAACACCGGGGAGCTGTTTTTT
CASSLPGTNTGELFF
>few|TRBV18|TRBD1|TRBJ2-7
TGTGCCAGCTCACCACCCCGGACAGGGGTCCTCTACGAGCAGTACTTC
CASSPPRTGVLYEQYF
>NA|TRBV28|TRBD1|TRBJ2-7
TGTGCCAGCAGTTTAATGGGAAGGGACAGCAGTTTC
CASSLMGRDSSF
>NA|TRBV5-4|NA|TRBJ2-7
TGTGCCAGCAGCTTGGTGGGCGGGATCTCCTACGAGCAGTACTTC
CASSLVGGISYEQYF
>NA|TRBV6-4|NA|TRBJ2-3
TGTGCCAGCAGTGAGTCAGGCGGAGGGACAGATACGCAGTATTTT
CASSESGGGTDTQYF
>NA|TRBV28|TRBD1|TRBJ1-2
TGTGCCAGCCTTATCCCAGGGGGCAACTATGGCTACACCTTC
CASLIPGGNYGYTF
>NA|TRBV4-1|TRBD2|TRBJ2-2
TGCGCCAGCAGCCTGGGGACCCGCGGGGGCACCGGGGAGCTGTTTTTT
CASSLGTRGGTGELFF
>NA|TRBV15|TRBD1|TRBJ2-5
TGTGCCACCAGCAGTCAGCAGGGGGAGTACCAAGAGACCCAGTACTTC
CATSSQQGEYQETQYF
>NA|TRBV7-6|NA|TRBJ2-3
TGTGCCAGCAGCCAGGGAGGGGGGACTAGCACAGATACGCAGTATTTT
CASSQGGGTSTDTQYF
>NA|TRBV14|NA|TRBJ2-7
TGTGCCAGCAGCCGACGGGGTACCTACGAGCAGTACTTC
CASSRRGTYEQYF
>NA|TRBV11-2|TRBD2|TRBJ2-3
TGTGCCAGCAGCTACAGGACTAGCGGGATGAGGGATACGCAGTATTTT
CASSYRTSGMRDTQYF
>NA|TRBV19|TRBD1|TRBJ2-7
TGTGCCAGTAGTAGCCGGGACAGGGGCTACGAGCAGTACTTC
CASSSRDRGYEQYF
>NA|TRBV6-1|NA|TRBJ1-2
TGTGCCAGCAGTGAAGGGGTACAGGGCTACACCTTC
CASSEGVQGYTF
>NA|TRBV7-9|TRBD2|TRBJ2-1
TGTGCCGGAGGGACTAGTTCCTACAATGAGCAGTTCTTC
CAGGTSSYNEQFF
>NA|TRBV7-2|TRBD1|TRBJ1-2
TGTGCCAGCAGCTTAAATCCGGGACAGGGGATGGTACTACGCTATGGCTACACCTTC
CASSLNPGQGMVLRYGYTF
>NA|TRBV25-1|NA|TRBJ1-1
TGTGCCAGCAGTACCTGGCGGGGGACTGCTTTCTTT
CASSTWRGTAFF
>NA|TRBV5-4|NA|TRBJ2-7
TGTGCCAGCAGCTTGGGACTGACAGGGAGGTACGAGCAGTACTTC
CASSLGLTGRYEQYF
>NA|TRBV4-1|NA|TRBJ1-6
TGCGCCAGCAGCCAAGGGGCGGGCTCCTATAATTCACCCCTCCACTTT
CASSQGAGSYNSPLHF
>NA|TRBV5-4|NA|TRBJ2-3
TGTGCCAGCAGCCCTCCGGCTCCGCGGCATCTTAGCACAGATACGCAGTATTTT
CASSPPAPRHLSTDTQYF
>NA|TRBV19|NA|TRBJ1-6
TGTGCCAGTAGTACACACAGGGATTCGAGGTCACCCCTCCACTTT
CASSTHRDSRSPLHF
>NA|TRBV5-1|NA|TRBJ1-2
TGCGCCAGCAGCTTGGTGGGGGGAGAGGGAGTCTATGGCTACACCTTC
CASSLVGGEGVYGYTF
>few|TRBV10-1|NA|TRBJ1-2
TGCGCCAGCAGTGAGGGGAGCTATGGCTACACCTTC
CASSEGSYGYTF
>NA|TRBV7-2|NA|TRBJ1-1
TGTGCCAGCAGCTGGACTACTTCGAACACTGAAGCTTTCTTT
CASSWTTSNTEAFF
>few|TRBV10-3|TRBD1|TRBJ1-2
TGTGCCATCATGGATTCAGGACAGGTGGATTTCTCTGGCTACACCTTC
CAIMDSGQVDFSGYTF
>NA|TRBV9|NA|TRBJ1-2
TGTGCCAGCAGCGTGGGGGGGATAGGCTATGGCTACACCTTC
CASSVGGIGYGYTF